Presented here are 18 T cell receptor beta chains from one specimen sequenced in a study of shared clonotypes between healthy human individuals. The repertoire was sequenced with immunoSEQ multiplex PCR; TCRdb's copy has only in-frame clones and lacks some. The sample lists about 460,000 clones; 70% to 80% were seen once. Source material: PBMCs. Receptors were obtained from a woman in her thirties or forties in good health. Some clones in this sample may be carry-over from other donors' samples.

The chain links TRBV19 to TRBJ1-1; D unclear. Germline assignment: CDR1 LNHDA and CDR2 SQIVND (reference sequence). The V and J ends lost 7 bases and 4 bases respectively, with 19 bases between them. The CDR3 extends over 15 amino acids. CDR3 nucleotide sequence: TGTGCCAGTACCCCCCGAGGGCGGTTGAGCACTGAAGCTTTCTTT. Amino acid sequence: CASTPRGRLSTEAFF.

Details on this clone: Other DNA sequences in this sample translate to the same CDR3. The CDR3 DNA reads as TGTGCCAGCAGCTTAGGTCACAGCACAGATACGCAGTATTTT. As protein: CASSLGHSTDTQYF. V and J are TRBV7-3 and TRBJ2-3; D not resolved. V was shortened by 2 bases and J by 0 bases, with 6 bases between the two germline ends. CDR1 SGHTA and CDR2 FQGTGA come from the germline V gene. The CDR3 is made up of 14 amino acids.

The gene calls are TRBV29-1 and TRBJ2-1; no firm D call. Germline CDR1 reads SQVTM; CDR2 reads ANQGSEA. V dropped 5 bases and J dropped 8 bases, with 10 bases sitting between them. This CDR3 is built from 11 residues. The CDR3 spells CSVSPLDEQFF. The CDR3 DNA is TGCAGCGTTTCTCCTTTGGATGAGCAGTTCTTC.

The chain joins TRBV5-1 to TRBJ1-2; TRBD1 agrees at 7 bases. The CDR3 sequence is 13 residues long. Germline V CDR1 and CDR2: SGHRS, YFSETQ. V lost 0 bases and J lost 7; bases outside the gene matches: 3. The CDR3 DNA follows: TGCGCCAGCAGCTTGGGACAGGGCCCTGGCTACACCTTC. This sequence encodes CASSLGQGPGYTF.

The CDR3 here is CASSFRVDGELFF. The CDR3 bases are TGTGCCAGCAGTTTCAGGGTTGACGGGGAGCTGTTTTTT. The gene calls are TRBV28 and TRBJ2-2; TRBD1 is a possible D gene (5 bases). V dropped 3 bases and J dropped 7 bases, with 9 bases sitting between them. CDR1 and CDR2 from the germline V gene are MDHEN and SYDVKM. This CDR3 has 13 amino acids.

This clone was seen once. The chain carries TRBV28 and TRBJ2-7, with D possibly TRBD2 on 7 matching bases. Germline values: CDR1 MDHEN, CDR2 SYDVKM. The CDR3 consists of 14 residues. Trimming pared 6 bases from V and 6 bases from J, leaving 18 bases between. The DNA for the CDR3 is TGTGCCAGCAGCCGGGTGGGGGGGGCCCCCGAGCAGTACTTC. Translation: CASSRVGGAPEQYF.

This chain links TRBV18 with TRBJ2-5; D may be TRBD1 (6 bases). Germline CDR1 KGHSH, CDR2 LQKENI. The CDR3 contains 12 residues. Trimming shortened V by 3 bases and J by 5 bases, and 7 bases separated the two germline ends. CDR3 bases: TGTGCCAGCTCACCGGGGGCGGAGACCCAGTACTTC. Translating gives CASSPGAETQYF.

The DNA for the CDR3 is TGTGCCAGCAGTTACTCGACGCTCCAAGAGACCCAGTACTTC. This gives the protein CASSYSTLQETQYF. This chain joins TRBV6-5 and TRBJ2-5; D uncertain. Looked up from germline, CDR1 is MNHEY and CDR2 is SVGAGI. This CDR3 is built from 14 residues. Trimming cost V 0 bases and J 1 base, with 6 bases left between them.

The gene calls are TRBV2 and TRBJ2-5; maybe TRBD2 (6 bases). The length of the CDR3 is 11 residues. Per the germline V gene, CDR1 is SNHLY and CDR2 is FYNNEI. V was cut by 5 bases and J by 5 bases, with 6 bases left in between. The CDR3 protein is CASSRGETQYF. DNA of the CDR3: TGTGCCAGCAGTCGGGGGGAGACCCAGTACTTC.

V and J are TRBV2 and TRBJ1-4, with TRBD1 as a possible D gene (5 bases). CDR3 size: 13 residues. Trimming stripped 7 bases from V and 8 bases from J, with 14 bases between. From germline, CDR1 is SNHLY and CDR2 FYNNEI. The DNA of the CDR3 is TGTGCCAGCACTCCACAGGTGGAGGAAAAACTGTTTTTT. It codes for CASTPQVEEKLFF.

The chain couples TRBV19 to TRBJ1-5; 10 bases align to TRBD1. Germline CDR1 LNHDA, CDR2 SQIVND (reference sequence). Losses at the gene ends were 6 bases for V and 2 bases for J; bases not matched to a gene: 1. This CDR3 comprises 14 residues. The CDR3 loop is CASRGTGGNQPQHF. The CDR3 region has the DNA TGTGCCAGTAGAGGGACAGGGGGCAATCAGCCCCAGCATTTT.

This clone was counted many times. Other DNA sequences from this sample encode an identical CDR3 as well. V is TRBV5-1 and J is TRBJ2-5; D may correspond to TRBD1 or TRBD2 (6 bases each). The V gene's germline CDR1 is SGHRS and CDR2 YFSETQ. The CDR3 contains 14 residues. Trimming took off 4 bases at V and 0 bases at J, with 10 bases between the two ends. The CDR3 DNA sequence: TGCGCCAGCAGCCGCGGGGACAACCAAGAGACCCAGTACTTC. It is translated as CASSRGDNQETQYF.

This clone was recorded once. The chain has TRBV7-3 and TRBJ2-1; 12 bases map to TRBD2. This CDR3 region has 13 residues. V was clipped by 3 bases and J by 12 bases; unmatched bases: 3. The V gene's germline CDR1 is SGHTA and CDR2 FQGTGA. CDR3 nucleotides: TGTGCCAGCAGCTTTCAGACTAGCGGGAGGCAGTTCTTC. It encodes CASSFQTSGRQFF.

Comment on this clone: This likely came from a read error, as a far larger clone is one base away. J is TRBJ2-7 and V is TRBV2; perhaps TRBD1 as D (6 bases). The CDR3 totals 14 residues. The ends were cut back, 2 bases at V and 4 bases at J, with 12 bases in the middle. Germline assignment: CDR1 SNHLY and CDR2 FYNNEI. The CDR3 here is CASSETRQEYEQYF. DNA for the CDR3: TGTGCCAGCAGTGAAACCCGACAGGAGTACGAGCAGTACTTC.

The DNA of the CDR3 is TGTGCCAGCAGCTTAGCTGGGAGCCCTGAAGCTTTCTTT. Its protein product is CASSLAGSPEAFF. The gene calls are TRBV11-2 and TRBJ1-1, with D uncertain. CDR1 SGHAT and CDR2 FQNNGV come from the germline V gene. V lost 1 base and J lost 6, with 9 bases in between. The CDR3 contains 13 residues.

The rearrangement uses TRBV27 and TRBJ1-1; perhaps TRBD1 as D (6 bases). The CDR3 is made up of 15 amino acids. The V gene's germline CDR1 is MNHEY and CDR2 SMNVEV (reference sequence). V was cut by 1 base and J by 5 bases, with 14 bases left in between. Here the CDR3 reads CASSLYPGQTTEAFF. The CDR3 DNA reads as TGTGCCAGCAGTTTATATCCGGGACAAACAACTGAAGCTTTCTTT.

V gene TRBV5-4 combines with J gene TRBJ1-5; no definite D call. Germline V gene data show CDR1 as SGHNT and CDR2 as YYREEE (reference sequence). This CDR3 comprises 13 residues. V lost 4 bases, J lost 4 bases, and 9 bases lay in between. CDR3 in amino acids: CASSHGSNQPQHF. In DNA form, the CDR3 reads TGTGCCAGCAGCCACGGGAGTAATCAGCCCCAGCATTTT. The full variable domain, with the rest looked up from reference TRBV5-4 and TRBJ1-5, is ETGVTQSPTHLIKTRGQQVTLRCSSQSGHNTVSWYQQALGQGPQFIFQYYREEENGRGNFPPRFSGLQFPNYSSELNVNALELDDSALYLCASSHGSNQPQHFGDGTRLSIL.

In its sample, this clone was seen a few times. The likely explanation is a read error, given a far larger clone one base away. The chain combines TRBV4-2 with TRBJ1-2; D may be TRBD1 (5 bases). The CDR3 totals 16 residues. V was cut by 0 bases and J by 5 bases, with 16 bases left in between. CDR1 and CDR2 (germline): LGHNA, YNFKEQ. The CDR3 region has the DNA TGTGCCAGCAGCCAAGACTTTGGGGACGGGGATTATGGCTACACCTTC. Its protein is CASSQDFGDGDYGYTF.